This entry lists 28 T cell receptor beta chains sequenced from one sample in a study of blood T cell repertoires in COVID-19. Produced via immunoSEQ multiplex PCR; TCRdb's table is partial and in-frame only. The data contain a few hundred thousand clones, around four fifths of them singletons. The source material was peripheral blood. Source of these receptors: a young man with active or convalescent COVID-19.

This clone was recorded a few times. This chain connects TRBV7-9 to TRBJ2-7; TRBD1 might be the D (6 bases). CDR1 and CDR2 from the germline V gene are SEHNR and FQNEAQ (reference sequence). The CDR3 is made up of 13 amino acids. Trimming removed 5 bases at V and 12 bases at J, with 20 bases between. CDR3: CASSVTGTSRPYF. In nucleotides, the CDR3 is TGTGCCAGCAGCGTAACTGGGACATCCCGGCCGTACTTC. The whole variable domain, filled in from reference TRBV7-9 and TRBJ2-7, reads DTGVSQNPRHKITKRGQNVTFRCDPISEHNRLYWYRQTLGQGPEFLTYFQNEAQLEKSRLLSDRFSAERPKGSFSTLEIQRTEQGDSAMYLCASSVTGTSRPYFGPGTRLTVT.

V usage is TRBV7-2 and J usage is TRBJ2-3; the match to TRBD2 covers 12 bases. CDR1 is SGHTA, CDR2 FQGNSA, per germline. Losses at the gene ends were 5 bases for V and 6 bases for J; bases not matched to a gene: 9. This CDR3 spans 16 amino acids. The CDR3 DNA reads TGTGCCAGCAGCCGCACTAGCGGGGGGTTCCGGGATACGCAGTATTTT. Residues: CASSRTSGGFRDTQYF.

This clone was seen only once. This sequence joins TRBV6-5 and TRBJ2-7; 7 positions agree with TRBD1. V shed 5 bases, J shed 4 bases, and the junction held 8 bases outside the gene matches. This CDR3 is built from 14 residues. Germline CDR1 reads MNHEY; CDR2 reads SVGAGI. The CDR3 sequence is CASSKLGTAYEQYF. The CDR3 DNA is TGTGCCAGCAGTAAACTAGGGACAGCTTACGAGCAGTACTTC.

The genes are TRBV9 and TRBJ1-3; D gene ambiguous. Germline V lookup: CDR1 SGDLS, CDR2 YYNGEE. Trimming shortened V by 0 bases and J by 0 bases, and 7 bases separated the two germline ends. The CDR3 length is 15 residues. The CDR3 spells CASSVGPVSGNTIYF. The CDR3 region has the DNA TGTGCCAGCAGCGTAGGGCCCGTCTCTGGAAACACCATATATTTT.

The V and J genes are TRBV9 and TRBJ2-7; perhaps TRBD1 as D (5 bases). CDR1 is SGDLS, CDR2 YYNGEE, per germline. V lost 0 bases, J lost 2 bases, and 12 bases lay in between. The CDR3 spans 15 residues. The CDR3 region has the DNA TGTGCCAGCAGCGTAGAGGCAGGGTGGCCCTACGAGCAGTACTTC. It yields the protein CASSVEAGWPYEQYF.

The CDR3 DNA sequence: TGCAGTGCTAGTGATCCGTGGGGGGTAAAAGTCTACGAGCAGTACTTC. Translated, it gives CSASDPWGVKVYEQYF. The V call is TRBV20-1, the J call TRBJ2-7; possible D gene TRBD2, 6 bases. The V and J ends lost 3 bases and 3 bases respectively, with 21 bases between them. The length of the CDR3 is 16 residues. CDR1 and CDR2 (germline): DFQATT, SNEGSKA (reference sequence).

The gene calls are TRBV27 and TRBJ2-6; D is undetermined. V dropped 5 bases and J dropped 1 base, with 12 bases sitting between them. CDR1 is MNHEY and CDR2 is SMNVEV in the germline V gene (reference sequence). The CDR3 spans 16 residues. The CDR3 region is CASSPIKSSGANVLTF. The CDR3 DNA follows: TGTGCCAGCAGTCCAATAAAGAGTTCTGGGGCCAACGTCCTGACTTTC.

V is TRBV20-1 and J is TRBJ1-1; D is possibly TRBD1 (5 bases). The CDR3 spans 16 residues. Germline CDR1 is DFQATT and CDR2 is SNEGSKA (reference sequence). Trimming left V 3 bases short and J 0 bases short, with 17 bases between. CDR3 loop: CSASGGGVGLNTEAFF. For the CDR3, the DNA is TGCAGTGCTAGTGGGGGAGGGGTAGGGTTGAACACTGAAGCTTTCTTT.

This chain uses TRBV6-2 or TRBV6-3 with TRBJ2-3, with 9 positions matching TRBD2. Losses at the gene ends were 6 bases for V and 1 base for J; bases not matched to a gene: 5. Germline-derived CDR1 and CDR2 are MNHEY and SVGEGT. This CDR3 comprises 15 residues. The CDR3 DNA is TGTGCCAGCAGCCAGCGGGGGGCCCGCACAGATACGCAGTATTTT. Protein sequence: CASSQRGARTDTQYF.

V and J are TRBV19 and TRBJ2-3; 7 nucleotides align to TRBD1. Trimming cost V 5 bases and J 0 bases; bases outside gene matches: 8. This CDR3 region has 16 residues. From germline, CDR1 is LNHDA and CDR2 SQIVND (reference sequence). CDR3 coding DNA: TGTGCCAGTAGTGAGACAGGGTCATTTAGCACAGATACGCAGTATTTT. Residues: CASSETGSFSTDTQYF.

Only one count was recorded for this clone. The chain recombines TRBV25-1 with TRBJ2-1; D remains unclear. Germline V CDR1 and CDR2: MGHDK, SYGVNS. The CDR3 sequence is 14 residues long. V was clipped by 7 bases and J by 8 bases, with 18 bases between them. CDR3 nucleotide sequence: TGTGCCAGCACCACCGGGTTACGAGGCCATGAGCAGTTCTTC. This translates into CASTTGLRGHEQFF. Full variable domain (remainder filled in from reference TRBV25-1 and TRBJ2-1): EADIYQTPRYLVIGTGKKITLECSQTMGHDKMYWYQQDPGMELHLIHYSYGVNSTEKGDLSSESTVSRIRTEHFPLTLESARPSHTSQYLCASTTGLRGHEQFFGPGTRLTVL.

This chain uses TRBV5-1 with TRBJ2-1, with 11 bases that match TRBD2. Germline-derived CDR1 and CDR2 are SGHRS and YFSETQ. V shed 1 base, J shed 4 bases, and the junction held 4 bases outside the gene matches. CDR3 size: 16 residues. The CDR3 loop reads CASSLSIAGGYNEQFF. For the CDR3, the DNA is TGCGCCAGCAGCTTGAGTATAGCGGGGGGGTACAATGAGCAGTTCTTC.

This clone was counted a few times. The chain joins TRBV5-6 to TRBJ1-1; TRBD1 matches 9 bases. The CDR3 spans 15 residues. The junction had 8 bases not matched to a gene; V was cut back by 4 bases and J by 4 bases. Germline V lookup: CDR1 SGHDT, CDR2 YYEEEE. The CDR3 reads CASSTPRTGVTEAFF. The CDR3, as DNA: TGTGCCAGCAGCACCCCTCGGACAGGGGTCACTGAAGCTTTCTTT.

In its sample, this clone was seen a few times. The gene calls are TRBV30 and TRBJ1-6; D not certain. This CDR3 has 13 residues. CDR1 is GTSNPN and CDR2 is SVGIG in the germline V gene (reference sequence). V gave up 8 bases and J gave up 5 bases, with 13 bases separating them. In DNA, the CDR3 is TGTGCCCTTTCTCAAGCGGATAATTCACCCCTCCACTTT. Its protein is CALSQADNSPLHF.

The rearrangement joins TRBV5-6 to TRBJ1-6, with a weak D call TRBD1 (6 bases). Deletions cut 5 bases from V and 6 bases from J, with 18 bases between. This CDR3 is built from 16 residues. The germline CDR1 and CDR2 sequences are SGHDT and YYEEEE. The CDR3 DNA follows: TGTGCCAGCAGGACCAGGGGCCTGCCCGGTAATTCACCCCTCCACTTT. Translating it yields CASRTRGLPGNSPLHF.

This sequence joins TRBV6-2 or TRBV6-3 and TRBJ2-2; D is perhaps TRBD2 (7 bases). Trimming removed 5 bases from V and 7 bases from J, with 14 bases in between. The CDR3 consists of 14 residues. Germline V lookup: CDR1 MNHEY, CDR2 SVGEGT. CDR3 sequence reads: CASSRGGPNGELFF. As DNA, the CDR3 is TGTGCCAGCAGTCGCGGGGGCCCCAACGGGGAGCTGTTTTTT.

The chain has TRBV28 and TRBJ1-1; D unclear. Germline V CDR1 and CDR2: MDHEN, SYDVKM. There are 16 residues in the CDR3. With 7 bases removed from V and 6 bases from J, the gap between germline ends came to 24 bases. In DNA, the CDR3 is TGTGCCAGCAATCCCCTTCCCGGGAGGCATCTCCCTGAAGCTTTCTTT. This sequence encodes CASNPLPGRHLPEAFF.

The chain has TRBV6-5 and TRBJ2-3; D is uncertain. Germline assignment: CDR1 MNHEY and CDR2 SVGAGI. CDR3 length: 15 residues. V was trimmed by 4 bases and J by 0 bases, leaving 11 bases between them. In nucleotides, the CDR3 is TGTGCCAGCAGTTCCTCGCTAAAGAGCACAGATACGCAGTATTTT. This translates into CASSSSLKSTDTQYF.

In DNA form, the CDR3 reads TGTGCCAGTAGTATAGTCGGGGGAAACAATGAGCAGTTCTTC. Residues: CASSIVGGNNEQFF. This sequence joins TRBV19 and TRBJ2-1, with a tentative D call TRBD2 (6 bases). CDR3 length: 14 residues. The germline V and J ends were trimmed by 1 base and 5 bases, with 9 bases remaining between them. The germline V gene encodes CDR1 LNHDA and CDR2 SQIVND (reference sequence).

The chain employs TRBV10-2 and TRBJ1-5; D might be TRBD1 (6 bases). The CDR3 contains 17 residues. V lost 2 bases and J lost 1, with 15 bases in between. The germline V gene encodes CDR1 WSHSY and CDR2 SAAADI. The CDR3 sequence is CASSEGRGARSNQPQHF. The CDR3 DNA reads TGCGCCAGCAGTGAGGGCCGGGGGGCAAGAAGCAATCAGCCCCAGCATTTT.

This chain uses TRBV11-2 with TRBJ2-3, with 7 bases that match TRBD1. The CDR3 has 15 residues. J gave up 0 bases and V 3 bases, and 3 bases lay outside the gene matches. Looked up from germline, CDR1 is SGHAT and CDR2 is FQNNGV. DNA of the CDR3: TGTGCCAGCAGCTTCCGGGACAGAAGCACAGATACGCAGTATTTT. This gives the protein CASSFRDRSTDTQYF.

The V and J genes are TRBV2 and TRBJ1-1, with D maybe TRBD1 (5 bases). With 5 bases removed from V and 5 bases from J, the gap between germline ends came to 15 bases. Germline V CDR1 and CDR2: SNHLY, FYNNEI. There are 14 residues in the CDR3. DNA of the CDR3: TGTGCCAGCAGTCTTCGGCAGGGAGGGACTGAAGCTTTCTTT. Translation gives CASSLRQGGTEAFF. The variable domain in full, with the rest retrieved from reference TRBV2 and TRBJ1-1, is EPEVTQTPSHQVTQMGQEVILRCVPISNHLYFYWYRQILGQKVEFLVSFYNNEISEKSEIFDDQFSVERPDGSNFTLKIRSTKLEDSAMYFCASSLRQGGTEAFFGQGTRLTVV.

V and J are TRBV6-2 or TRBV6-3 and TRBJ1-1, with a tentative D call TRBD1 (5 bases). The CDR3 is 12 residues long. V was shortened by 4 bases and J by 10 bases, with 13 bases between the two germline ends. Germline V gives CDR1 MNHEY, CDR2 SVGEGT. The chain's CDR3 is CASSLSAGGAFF. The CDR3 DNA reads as TGTGCCAGCAGTTTATCTGCGGGGGGAGCTTTCTTT.

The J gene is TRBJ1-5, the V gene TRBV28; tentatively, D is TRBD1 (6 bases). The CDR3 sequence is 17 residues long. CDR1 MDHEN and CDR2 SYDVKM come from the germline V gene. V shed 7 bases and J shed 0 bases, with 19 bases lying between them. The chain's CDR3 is CASTMRGGSYSNQPQHF. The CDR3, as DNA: TGTGCCAGCACCATGAGGGGGGGGTCATATAGCAATCAGCCCCAGCATTTT.

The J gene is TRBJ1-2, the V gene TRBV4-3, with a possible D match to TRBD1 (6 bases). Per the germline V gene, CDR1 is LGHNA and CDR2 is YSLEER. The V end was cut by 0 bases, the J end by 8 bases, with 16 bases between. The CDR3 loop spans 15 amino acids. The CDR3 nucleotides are TGCGCCAGCAGCCAAGACAGGGGAGAATGGGAAGGCTACACCTTC. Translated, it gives CASSQDRGEWEGYTF.

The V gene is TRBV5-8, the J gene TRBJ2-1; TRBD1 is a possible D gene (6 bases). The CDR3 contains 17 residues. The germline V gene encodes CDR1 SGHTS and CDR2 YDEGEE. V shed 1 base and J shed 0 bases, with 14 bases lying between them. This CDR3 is CASSLIFRGPSYNEQFF. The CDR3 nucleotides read TGTGCCAGCAGCTTGATTTTCAGGGGTCCCTCCTACAATGAGCAGTTCTTC.

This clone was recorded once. The CDR3 sequence is CASSLERSYEQYF. The DNA of the CDR3 is TGCGCCAGCAGCTTGGAGCGATCCTACGAGCAGTACTTC. The V gene is TRBV5-1, the J gene TRBJ2-7, with D unresolved. Germline V lookup: CDR1 SGHRS, CDR2 YFSETQ. There are 13 residues in the CDR3. The V end was cut by 0 bases, the J end by 1 base, with 5 bases between.

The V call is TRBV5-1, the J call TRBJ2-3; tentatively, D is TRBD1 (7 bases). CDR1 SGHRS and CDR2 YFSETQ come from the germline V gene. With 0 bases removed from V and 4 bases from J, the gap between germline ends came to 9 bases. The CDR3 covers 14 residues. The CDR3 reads CASSLGRGADTQYF. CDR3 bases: TGCGCCAGCAGCTTGGGCAGGGGGGCAGATACGCAGTATTTT.